This TCR beta chain was sequenced for a study of blood T cell repertoires in COVID-19. For the study at large: COVID-19 samples collected from the United States, Italy and Spain covered acute and convalescent phases.

As originally analysed: Amplified reference gene primers provided the basis for estimating nucleated cell counts. TCRdb keeps only in-frame clones here, not all; method: immunoSEQ multiplex PCR. V, J and clone size reflect that table, while D and trimming were determined from the DNA. The profile shows some 200,000 clones, 70% to 90% of them singletons. Germline-derived CDR1 and CDR2 are SGHRS and YFSETQ. The CDR3 sequence is 15 residues long. V was pared by 3 bases and J by 7 bases, with 19 bases between. The sample taken for sequencing was peripheral blood. The sequence came from a man in his 60s with active or convalescent COVID-19. The chain links TRBV5-1 to TRBJ1-2; tentative D call: TRBD1 (5 bases). The CDR3 loop reads CASSSTAGGDGGYTF. Here the CDR3 DNA reads TGCGCCAGCAGCTCCACAGCCGGGGGGGATGGTGGCTACACCTTC.